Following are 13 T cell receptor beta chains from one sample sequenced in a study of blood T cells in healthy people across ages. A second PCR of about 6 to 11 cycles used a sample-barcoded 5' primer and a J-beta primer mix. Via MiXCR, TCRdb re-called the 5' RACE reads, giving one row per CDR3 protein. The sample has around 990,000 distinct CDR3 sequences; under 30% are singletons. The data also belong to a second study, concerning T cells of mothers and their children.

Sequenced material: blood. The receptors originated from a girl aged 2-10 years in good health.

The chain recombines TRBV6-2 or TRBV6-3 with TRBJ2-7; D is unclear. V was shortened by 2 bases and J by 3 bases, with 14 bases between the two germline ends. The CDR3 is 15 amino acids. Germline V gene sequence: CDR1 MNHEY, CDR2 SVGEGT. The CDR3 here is CASSYRDGGFYEQYF. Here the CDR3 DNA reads TGTGCCAGCAGTTACCGAGACGGTGGCTTCTACGAGCAGTACTTC.

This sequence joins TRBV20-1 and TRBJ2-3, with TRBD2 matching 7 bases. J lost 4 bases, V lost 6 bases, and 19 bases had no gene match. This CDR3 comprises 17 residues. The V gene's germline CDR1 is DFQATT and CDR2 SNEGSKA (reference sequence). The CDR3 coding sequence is TGCAGTGCGACAAGGGGAGCGGGGACTCTTCGATCAGATACGCAGTATTTT. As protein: CSATRGAGTLRSDTQYF.

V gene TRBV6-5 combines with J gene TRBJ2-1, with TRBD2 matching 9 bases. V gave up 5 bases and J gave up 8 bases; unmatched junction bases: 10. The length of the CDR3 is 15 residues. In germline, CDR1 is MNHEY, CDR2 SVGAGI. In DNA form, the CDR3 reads TGTGCCAGCAGTCCCGGGACTAGCCCTACCTATGAGCAGTTCTTC. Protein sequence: CASSPGTSPTYEQFF.

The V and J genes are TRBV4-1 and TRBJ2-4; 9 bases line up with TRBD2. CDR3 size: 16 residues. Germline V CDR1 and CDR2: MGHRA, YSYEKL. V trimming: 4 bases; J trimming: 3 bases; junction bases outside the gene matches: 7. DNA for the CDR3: TGCGCCAGCAGCCCCCTAGCGGGAACGGTCAAAAACATTCAGTACTTC. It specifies CASSPLAGTVKNIQYF.

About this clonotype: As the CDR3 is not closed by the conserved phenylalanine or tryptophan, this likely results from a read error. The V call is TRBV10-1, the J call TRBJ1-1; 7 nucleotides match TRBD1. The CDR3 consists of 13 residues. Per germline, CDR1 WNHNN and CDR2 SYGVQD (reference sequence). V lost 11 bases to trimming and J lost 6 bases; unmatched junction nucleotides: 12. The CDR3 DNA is TGCGCCGGCTCACCACCGGGACAGCCTGAAGCTTTCATT. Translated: CAGSPPGQPEAFI.

CDR3 protein: CASSQFSSTNHNGYTF. In DNA form, the CDR3 reads TGCGCCAGCAGCCAATTCTCCTCGACGAACCACAATGGCTACACCTTC. The chain couples TRBV4-3 to TRBJ1-2; the D is unclear. In germline, CDR1 is LGHNA, CDR2 YSLEER. CDR3 length: 16 amino acids. V shed 2 bases and J shed 6 bases, with 19 bases lying between them.

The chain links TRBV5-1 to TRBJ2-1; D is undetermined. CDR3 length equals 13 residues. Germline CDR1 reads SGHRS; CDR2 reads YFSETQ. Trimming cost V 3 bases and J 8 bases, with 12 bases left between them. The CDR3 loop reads CASSSRLSDEQFF. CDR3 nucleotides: TGCGCCAGCAGCTCTAGACTCTCCGATGAGCAGTTCTTC.

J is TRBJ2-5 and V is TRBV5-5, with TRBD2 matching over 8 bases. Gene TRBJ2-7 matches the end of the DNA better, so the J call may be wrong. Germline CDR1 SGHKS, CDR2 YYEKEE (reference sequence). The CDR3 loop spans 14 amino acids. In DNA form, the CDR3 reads TGTGCCAGCAGCTTTCCGGGGGGGGTTGACGAGCAGTACTTC. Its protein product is CASSFPGGVDEQYF.

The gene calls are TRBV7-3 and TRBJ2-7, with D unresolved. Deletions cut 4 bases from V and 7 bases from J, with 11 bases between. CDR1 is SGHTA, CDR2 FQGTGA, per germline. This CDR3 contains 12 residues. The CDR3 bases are TGTGCCAGCAGCTCCATCTCTGGGGAGCAGTACTTC. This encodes CASSSISGEQYF.

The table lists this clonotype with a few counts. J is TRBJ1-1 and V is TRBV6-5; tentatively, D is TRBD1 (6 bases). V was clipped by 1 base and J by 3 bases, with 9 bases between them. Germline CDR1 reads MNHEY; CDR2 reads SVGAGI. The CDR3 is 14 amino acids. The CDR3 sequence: CASSYFRGDTEAFF. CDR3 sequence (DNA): TGTGCCAGCAGTTACTTCAGGGGAGACACTGAAGCTTTCTTT.

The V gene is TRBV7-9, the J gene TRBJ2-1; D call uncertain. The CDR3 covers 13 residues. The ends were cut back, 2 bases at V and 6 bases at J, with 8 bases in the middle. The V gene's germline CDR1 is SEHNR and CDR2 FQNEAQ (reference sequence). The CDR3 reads CASSLPHINEQFF. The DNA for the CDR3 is TGTGCCAGCAGCTTACCGCACATCAATGAGCAGTTCTTC.

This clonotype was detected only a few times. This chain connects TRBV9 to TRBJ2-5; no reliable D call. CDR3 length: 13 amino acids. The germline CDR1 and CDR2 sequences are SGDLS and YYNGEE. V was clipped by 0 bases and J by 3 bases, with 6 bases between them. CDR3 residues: CASSVDSEETQYF. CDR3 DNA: TGTGCCAGCAGCGTAGACAGCGAAGAGACCCAGTACTTC. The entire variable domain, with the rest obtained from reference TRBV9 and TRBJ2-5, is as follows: DSGVTQTPKHLITATGQRVTLRCSPRSGDLSVYWYQQSLDQGLQFLIQYYNGEERAKGNILERFSAQQFPDLHSELNLSSLELGDSALYFCASSVDSEETQYFGPGTRLLVL.

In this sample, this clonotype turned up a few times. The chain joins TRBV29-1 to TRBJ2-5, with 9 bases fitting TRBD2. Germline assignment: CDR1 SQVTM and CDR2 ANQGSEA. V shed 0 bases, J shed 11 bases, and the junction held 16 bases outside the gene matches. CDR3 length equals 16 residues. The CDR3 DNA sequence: TGCAGCGTTGAAGACCGAATCTTAGCGGGAGCGGTAGAGCAGTACTTC. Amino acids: CSVEDRILAGAVEQYF.